This entry lists 15 T cell receptor beta chains sequenced from one sample in a study of blood T cell repertoires in COVID-19. Assay used: immunoSEQ multiplex PCR; TCRdb lists only in-frame clones, some missing. Among under 95,000 clones listed, 79% were seen once. The specimen sequenced was peripheral blood. Receptor source: a man in his sixties with active or convalescent COVID-19.

V is TRBV10-2 and J is TRBJ2-1; a possible D gene is TRBD1 (6 bases). With 7 bases removed from V and 8 bases from J, the gap between germline ends came to 18 bases. The CDR3 is 14 amino acids. Germline CDR1 WSHSY, CDR2 SAAADI. CDR3 in DNA: TGCGCCAGCAATCCTGACAGGCCCTGGGATGAGCAGTTCTTC. It translates to CASNPDRPWDEQFF.

This clone was counted only a few times. The CDR3: CASGLVLDGAAGLDQPQHF. For the CDR3, the DNA is TGTGCTAGTGGTTTGGTATTGGATGGGGCGGCGGGGTTAGATCAGCCCCAGCATTTT. V is TRBV12-5 and J is TRBJ1-5; possibly TRBD1 for D (5 bases). Looked up from germline, CDR1 is LGHNT and CDR2 is FRNRAP. V lost 0 bases and J lost 5, with 23 bases in between. The CDR3 spans 19 residues.

This rearrangement joins TRBV29-1 to TRBJ1-6; 9 bases map to TRBD1. Germline lookup yields CDR1 SQVTM and CDR2 ANQGSEA. The trim removed 6 bases at V and 8 bases at J, leaving 5 bases unmatched. This CDR3 region has 13 residues. The CDR3 nucleotides are TGCAGCGTCGCGGACAGGGGCTATTCACCCCTCCACTTT. As protein: CSVADRGYSPLHF.

Ten or more counts support this clone. J is TRBJ2-5 and V is TRBV9, with D hard to call. Germline V CDR1 and CDR2: SGDLS, YYNGEE. The V gene lost 1 base and the J gene lost 9 bases, with 13 bases spanning the gap. This CDR3 contains 13 residues. CDR3: CASSVTGEQSQYF. Here the CDR3 DNA reads TGTGCCAGCAGCGTAACCGGCGAACAGTCCCAGTACTTC. The whole variable domain, remainder taken from reference TRBV9 and TRBJ2-5, is DSGVTQTPKHLITATGQRVTLRCSPRSGDLSVYWYQQSLDQGLQFLIQYYNGEERAKGNILERFSAQQFPDLHSELNLSSLELGDSALYFCASSVTGEQSQYFGPGTRLLVL.

The gene calls are TRBV3-1 (or the pseudogene TRBV3-2) and TRBJ2-2, with TRBD1 identical over 9 bases. The V segment lost 6 bases and the J segment 7 bases; nucleotides outside the gene matches: 3. This CDR3 has 13 residues. In germline, CDR1 is LGHDT, CDR2 YNNKEL (reference sequence). The CDR3 bases are TGTGCCAGCAGGACAGGGGGTAACGGGGAGCTGTTTTTT. This translates into CASRTGGNGELFF.

This chain joins TRBV9 and TRBJ2-2, with 9 bases that match TRBD1. This CDR3 region has 18 residues. V lost 1 base and J lost 0; bases outside the gene matches: 7. Per germline, CDR1 SGDLS and CDR2 YYNGEE. Here the CDR3 DNA reads TGTGCCAGCAGCGTACGCCGGGACAGGGTAACGAACACCGGGGAGCTGTTTTTT. Its protein is CASSVRRDRVTNTGELFF.

The rearrangement links TRBV2 to TRBJ2-2; 10 positions match TRBD2. Trimming took 4 bases from V and 7 from J; bases not matched to a gene: 3. Per germline, CDR1 SNHLY and CDR2 FYNNEI. This CDR3 contains 14 residues. CDR3: CASSGGTSVGELFF. CDR3 DNA sequence: TGTGCCAGCAGTGGCGGGACTAGCGTCGGGGAGCTGTTTTTT.

The chain links TRBV4-1 to TRBJ2-3; 8 nucleotides line up with TRBD2. The CDR3 consists of 16 residues. Germline-derived CDR1 and CDR2 are MGHRA and YSYEKL. Unmatched junction bases numbered 6, after V lost 0 bases and J lost 4 bases. In DNA, the CDR3 is TGCGCCAGCAGCCAAGAAGGTCGGGGGGGATCAGATACGCAGTATTTT. Translated, it gives CASSQEGRGGSDTQYF.

The chain has TRBV18 and TRBJ1-5, with TRBD1 as a possible D gene (6 bases). The CDR3 has 15 amino acids. The V gene's germline CDR1 is KGHSH and CDR2 LQKENI. V shed 2 bases and J shed 4 bases, with 12 bases lying between them. The CDR3 reads CASSPAGQNNQPQHF. Here the CDR3 DNA reads TGTGCCAGCTCACCAGCCGGACAGAATAATCAGCCCCAGCATTTT.

The rearrangement uses TRBV3-1 (or the pseudogene TRBV3-2) and TRBJ2-2; D possibly corresponds to TRBD1 (6 bases). The ends were cut back, 4 bases at V and 2 bases at J, with 11 bases in the middle. Germline CDR1 is LGHDT and CDR2 is YNNKEL (reference sequence). The CDR3 is 15 amino acids. The CDR3 sequence is CASSLLGHNTGELFF. Here the CDR3 DNA reads TGTGCCAGCAGCCTCCTGGGACATAACACCGGGGAGCTGTTTTTT.

DNA of the CDR3: TGTGCCATCAGTGAGTCTTCGGTAGCAGGGCACCCCACCGGGGAGCTGTTTTTT. The encoded protein is CAISESSVAGHPTGELFF. V and J are TRBV10-3 and TRBJ2-2; D may be TRBD1 (5 bases). The germline V gene has CDR1 ENHRY and CDR2 SYGVKD. The V gene lost 0 bases and the J gene lost 4 bases, with 18 bases spanning the gap. This CDR3 has 18 amino acids.

V and J are TRBV18 and TRBJ1-1; D might be TRBD1 (6 bases). CDR3 size: 14 residues. Germline values: CDR1 KGHSH, CDR2 LQKENI. The V end lost 8 bases, the J end lost 1 base, and 14 bases lay between the germline ends. As DNA, the CDR3 is TGTGCCAGCACAGGGACGGCCCAGAACACTGAAGCTTTCTTT. Protein: CASTGTAQNTEAFF.

The chain combines TRBV6-5 with TRBJ2-5; weak D call: TRBD1 (5 bases). Germline V lookup: CDR1 MNHEY, CDR2 SVGAGI. The germline V and J ends were trimmed by 6 bases and 5 bases, with 19 bases remaining between them. The CDR3 length is 15 residues. This CDR3 reads CASRPDRYFLETQYF. DNA of the CDR3: TGTGCCAGCAGGCCTGACAGATACTTCTTGGAGACCCAGTACTTC.

The chain couples TRBV28 to TRBJ1-3; TRBD1 aligns across 7 bases. CDR3 size: 16 residues. The germline gives CDR1 MDHEN, CDR2 SYDVKM. V lost 4 bases and J lost 0; bases outside the gene matches: 6. CDR3 sequence reads: CASSSGTASSGNTIYF. The CDR3 nucleotides read TGTGCCAGCAGTTCAGGGACAGCCAGCTCTGGAAACACCATATATTTT.

This clone turned up a few times. The V gene is TRBV7-9, the J gene TRBJ2-6; D gene unclear. V was shortened by 5 bases and J by 4 bases, with 6 bases between the two germline ends. Per the germline V gene, CDR1 is SEHNR and CDR2 is FQNEAQ (reference sequence). This CDR3 region has 13 residues. The CDR3 sequence is CASSRSGANVLTF. The CDR3 DNA reads as TGTGCCAGCAGCCGTTCGGGGGCCAACGTCCTGACTTTC. The full variable domain, rest sourced from reference TRBV7-9 and TRBJ2-6, is DTGVSQNPRHKITKRGQNVTFRCDPISEHNRLYWYRQTLGQGPEFLTYFQNEAQLEKSRLLSDRFSAERPKGSFSTLEIQRTEQGDSAMYLCASSRSGANVLTFGAGSRLTVL.